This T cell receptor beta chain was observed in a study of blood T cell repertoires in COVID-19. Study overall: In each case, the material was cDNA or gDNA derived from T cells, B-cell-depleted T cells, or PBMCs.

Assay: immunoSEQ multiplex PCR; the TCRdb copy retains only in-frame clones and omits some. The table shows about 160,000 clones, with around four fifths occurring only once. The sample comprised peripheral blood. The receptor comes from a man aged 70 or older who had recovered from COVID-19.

The CDR3 DNA follows: TGTGCCAGCAGCTTAGGGCTGGGACTCCCTTCCTACGAGCAGTACTTC. Translation gives CASSLGLGLPSYEQYF. The gene calls are TRBV7-9 and TRBJ2-7; possibly TRBD2 for D (6 bases). V was clipped by 1 base and J by 1 base, with 14 bases between them. Germline CDR1 and CDR2: SEHNR and FQNEAQ (reference sequence). There are 16 residues in the CDR3.